Listed below are T cell receptor beta chains from one sample, sequenced in a study of shared clonotypes between healthy human individuals. Generated by immunoSEQ multiplex PCR, the TCRdb table keeps only in-frame clones and is missing some. The table includes roughly 640,000 clones, about 74% detected once. The sequenced material came from memory CD4+ T cells sorted from blood. All receptors come from a woman in her twenties or thirties in good health. The CDR3 runs from the conserved cysteine through the conserved F or W. The order of the fields is D gene, J gene, clone size, V gene, CDR3 DNA, CDR3 protein. A D gene is named only where the DNA matches it firmly. Only some rows state a clone size, as once, few, many or a class for expanded clones.

D: TRBD1; J: TRBJ1-4; size: -; V: TRBV5-1; DNA: TGCGCCAGCAGCTCAGGGGGTGGAGAAAAACTGTTTTTT; CDR3: CASSSGGGEKLFF
D: TRBD2; J: TRBJ2-7; size: -; V: TRBV4-2; DNA: TGTGCCAGCAACCCAAACGGGGGGAGTTCGTACGAGCAGTACTTC; CDR3: CASNPNGGSSYEQYF
D: TRBD1; J: TRBJ2-7; size: few; V: TRBV6-5; DNA: TGTGCCAGCAGTTACAGGACAGGCCGCGAGCAGTACTTC; CDR3: CASSYRTGREQYF
D: TRBD2; J: TRBJ2-1; size: -; V: TRBV19; DNA: TGTGCCAGTAGAGGGGCTAGCGGGAGCCATGAGCAGTTCTTC; CDR3: CASRGASGSHEQFF
D: -; J: TRBJ2-7; size: -; V: TRBV5-6; DNA: TGTGCCAGCAGCCGAAGGGGGGGCGCAAACTACGAGCAGTACTTC; CDR3: CASSRRGGANYEQYF
D: -; J: TRBJ1-2; size: few; V: TRBV7-9; DNA: TGTGCCAGCAGCCCGGACCGGGTGGTTGGCTACACCTTC; CDR3: CASSPDRVVGYTF
D: -; J: TRBJ1-1; size: -; V: TRBV28; DNA: TGTGCCAGCAGTTTATCGGGAGGGATTGTGGAAGCTTTCTTT; CDR3: CASSLSGGIVEAFF
D: -; J: TRBJ2-2; size: -; V: TRBV4-2; DNA: TGTGCCAGCAGCGCTGGTCAGCTCCGACCCGGGGAGCTGTTTTTT; CDR3: CASSAGQLRPGELFF
D: -; J: TRBJ2-7; size: -; V: TRBV11-2; DNA: TGTGCCAGCAGCTTAGCGGGAGTTACCTACGAGCAGTACTTC; CDR3: CASSLAGVTYEQYF
D: -; J: TRBJ2-4; size: -; V: TRBV28; DNA: TGTGCCAGCAGTCCCAGGCTAGCCAAAAACATTCAGTACTTC; CDR3: CASSPRLAKNIQYF
D: -; J: TRBJ2-7; size: few; V: TRBV6-1; DNA: TGTGCCAGCAGTGAAGTTGGCGAGCAGTACTTC; CDR3: CASSEVGEQYF
D: TRBD1; J: TRBJ1-5; size: once; V: TRBV19; DNA: TGTGCCAGTAGTATGGGACAGGCCTCTCGGAATCAGCCCCAGCATTTT; CDR3: CASSMGQASRNQPQHF
D: TRBD2; J: TRBJ2-1; size: -; V: TRBV5-1; DNA: TGCGCCAGCAGCCTTTTGACAGTGGCGGGGGGTAATGAGCAGTTCTTC; CDR3: CASSLLTVAGGNEQFF
D: -; J: TRBJ1-2; size: once; V: TRBV28; DNA: TGTGCCAGCAGCCTAGAACCTTATGGCTACACCTTC; CDR3: CASSLEPYGYTF
D: TRBD2; J: TRBJ2-3; size: -; V: TRBV11-2; DNA: TGTGCCAGCAGCCCCTCTAGCGGGAGTTATACGCAGTATTTT; CDR3: CASSPSSGSYTQYF
D: TRBD2; J: TRBJ2-1; size: -; V: TRBV29-1; DNA: TGCAGCGTTGACAAAGCGGGAGGCGGTGAGCAGTTCTTC; CDR3: CSVDKAGGGEQFF
D: -; J: TRBJ1-1; size: -; V: TRBV6-5; DNA: TGTGCCAGCAGTTACTCGAGCCTGGCAATGAACACTGAAGCTTTCTTT; CDR3: CASSYSSLAMNTEAFF
D: -; J: TRBJ2-7; size: -; V: TRBV23-1; DNA: TGCGCCAGCAGTCAATCAAGACCCTGCGAGGACTTC; CDR3: CASSQSRPCEDF
D: TRBD2; J: TRBJ2-5; size: -; V: TRBV7-9; DNA: TGTGCCAGCAGCCAAACGGGACTAGCGGGGAACCTCGGGGCCCAGTACTTC; CDR3: CASSQTGLAGNLGAQYF
D: -; J: TRBJ2-7; size: -; V: TRBV6-5; DNA: TGTGCCAGCAGTAGATCCAACTCGGGCTCCTACGAGCAGTACTTC; CDR3: CASSRSNSGSYEQYF
D: -; J: TRBJ2-2; size: -; V: TRBV27; DNA: TGTGCCAGCAGTTTACTGGGTTCGGGGGAGCTGTTTTTT; CDR3: CASSLLGSGELFF
D: TRBD2; J: TRBJ2-5; size: -; V: TRBV19; DNA: TGTGCCGTCGCCGGCGGCGGGGGGTACCAAGAGACCCAGTACTTC; CDR3: CAVAGGGGYQETQYF
D: -; J: TRBJ2-3; size: many; V: TRBV7-2; DNA: TGTGCCAGCAGCTTAATCGCAGATACGCAGTATTTT; CDR3: CASSLIADTQYF
D: -; J: TRBJ1-1; size: -; V: TRBV6-1; DNA: TGTGCCAGCAGTGCATTACCGAACACTGAAGCTTTCTTT; CDR3: CASSALPNTEAFF
D: -; J: TRBJ2-7; size: once; V: TRBV27; DNA: TGTGCCAGCAGTTCAGAAGTAGTGGGCTCCGAGCAGTACTTC; CDR3: CASSSEVVGSEQYF
D: -; J: TRBJ2-2; size: -; V: TRBV27; DNA: TGTGCCAGCAGTCCCCCAGGGGGACTAAACACCGGGGAGCTGTTTTTT; CDR3: CASSPPGGLNTGELFF
D: -; J: TRBJ1-2; size: -; V: TRBV9; DNA: TGTGCCAGCAGTGCCACCGCCTCCCTTGGTGGCTACACCTTC; CDR3: CASSATASLGGYTF
D: -; J: TRBJ2-1; size: -; V: TRBV4-2; DNA: TGTGCCAGCAGCCAAGAGGGGGCCCGAAATAACAATGAGCAGTTCTTC; CDR3: CASSQEGARNNNEQFF
D: TRBD1; J: TRBJ2-2; size: -; V: TRBV9; DNA: TGTGCCAGCAGCGTACGGACAGGGCCGAACACCGGGGAGCTGTTTTTT; CDR3: CASSVRTGPNTGELFF
D: TRBD2; J: TRBJ2-3; size: -; V: TRBV27; DNA: TGTGCCAGCAGTTTCCTAGCGGGAGGGGTGGGAGATACGCAGTATTTT; CDR3: CASSFLAGGVGDTQYF
D: -; J: TRBJ2-1; size: -; V: TRBV10-3; DNA: TGTGCCATCAGTGAGCCAGGGTATAATGAGCAGTTCTTC; CDR3: CAISEPGYNEQFF
D: -; J: TRBJ1-2; size: few; V: TRBV28; DNA: TGTGCCAGCAGTTTTTCCACCTCGCGCTATGGCTACACCTTC; CDR3: CASSFSTSRYGYTF
D: -; J: TRBJ1-5; size: few; V: TRBV2; DNA: TGTGCCAGCAGTGAGGAGTCAGGATACAATCAGCCCCAGCATTTT; CDR3: CASSEESGYNQPQHF
D: -; J: TRBJ2-2; size: -; V: TRBV25-1; DNA: TGTGCCAGCAGTGAAAACCCACAAGCGGGCACCGGGGAGCTGTTTTTT; CDR3: CASSENPQAGTGELFF
D: -; J: TRBJ2-6; size: many; V: TRBV27; DNA: TGTGCCACTTTGAGCTCTGGGGCCAACGTCCTGACTTTC; CDR3: CATLSSGANVLTF
D: -; J: TRBJ2-5; size: -; V: TRBV6-5; DNA: TGTGCCAGCAGTTACGGGACACAAGAGACCCAGTACTTC; CDR3: CASSYGTQETQYF
D: TRBD2; J: TRBJ2-1; size: -; V: TRBV7-2; DNA: TGTGCCAGCAGCTTACAAGCGGGAGGGAGCTCCTACAATGAGCAGTTCTTC; CDR3: CASSLQAGGSSYNEQFF
D: -; J: TRBJ1-1; size: -; V: TRBV7-2; DNA: TGTGCCAGCAGCATGACAGCGGATTCCACTGAAGCTTTCTTT; CDR3: CASSMTADSTEAFF
D: -; J: TRBJ1-2; size: -; V: TRBV5-1; DNA: TGCGCCAGCAGCTTGAGTATAGGCAGCTCTAACTATGGCTACACCTTC; CDR3: CASSLSIGSSNYGYTF
D: -; J: TRBJ2-5; size: -; V: TRBV10-3; DNA: TGTGCCATCAGTGATACAGAGACCCAGTACTTC; CDR3: CAISDTETQYF
D: TRBD2; J: TRBJ2-5; size: -; V: TRBV10-3; DNA: TGTGCCATCAGCGCCGGGACTAGCCAAGAGACCCAGTACTTC; CDR3: CAISAGTSQETQYF
D: -; J: TRBJ1-1; size: -; V: TRBV29-1; DNA: TGCAGCGTTTACGACAGGTTCGCTGAAGCTTTCTTT; CDR3: CSVYDRFAEAFF
D: -; J: TRBJ1-1; size: -; V: TRBV29-1; DNA: TGCAGCGGTGCTTCCTTGGATTGGGGCGCGGACACTGAAGCTTTCTTT; CDR3: CSGASLDWGADTEAFF
D: -; J: TRBJ2-3; size: -; V: TRBV9; DNA: TGTGCCAGCAGCGTAGGCCTAGATACGCAGTATTTT; CDR3: CASSVGLDTQYF
D: -; J: TRBJ1-2; size: -; V: TRBV2; DNA: TGTGCCAGCAAGGGGGACACTAACTATGGCTACACCTTC; CDR3: CASKGDTNYGYTF
D: TRBD1; J: TRBJ1-3; size: -; V: TRBV7-2; DNA: TGTGCCAGCAGCCCGGACAGGGGTAGGAACACCATATATTTT; CDR3: CASSPDRGRNTIYF
D: -; J: TRBJ1-3; size: -; V: TRBV6-5; DNA: TGTGCCAGCAGGAAAACACGGAGGGGAAACACCATATATTTT; CDR3: CASRKTRRGNTIYF
D: -; J: TRBJ1-3; size: -; V: TRBV6-5; DNA: TGTGCCAGCAGTTACTATGCGGACACCTCTGGAAACACCATATATTTT; CDR3: CASSYYADTSGNTIYF
D: -; J: TRBJ1-4; size: -; V: TRBV28; DNA: TGTGCCGTCGGTTACTTGGCAACTAATGAAAAACTGTTTTTT; CDR3: CAVGYLATNEKLFF
D: -; J: TRBJ2-2; size: -; V: TRBV29-1; DNA: TGCAGCGTTGAAGAAAGGGGCTTCGGGGAGCTGTTTTTT; CDR3: CSVEERGFGELFF
D: -; J: TRBJ1-1; size: once; V: TRBV4-2; DNA: TGTGCCAGCAGCTTGGATTCAGGGGCGAACACTGAAGCTTTCTTT; CDR3: CASSLDSGANTEAFF
D: -; J: TRBJ2-3; size: few; V: TRBV2; DNA: TGTGCCAGCAGTCCACAGGGTGGCACAGATACGCAGTATTTT; CDR3: CASSPQGGTDTQYF
D: TRBD2; J: TRBJ2-3; size: few; V: TRBV6-5; DNA: TGTGCCAGCGGAAGACTAGCGGGGGACACAGATACGCAGTATTTT; CDR3: CASGRLAGDTDTQYF
D: TRBD2; J: TRBJ2-7; size: -; V: TRBV9; DNA: TGTGCCAGCAGCGTCGGCCTAGCGGAATACGAGCAGTACTTC; CDR3: CASSVGLAEYEQYF
D: -; J: TRBJ2-1; size: -; V: TRBV21-1; DNA: TGTGCCAGCAGACGACAGGGGAGGACGAATGAGCAGTTCTTC; CDR3: CASRRQGRTNEQFF